These 26 T cell receptor beta chains were all obtained from the same sample, sequenced in a study of pediatric ulcerative colitis. Method: immunoSEQ multiplex PCR; TCRdb's copy keeps in-frame clones and lacks some. The table shows about 37,000 clones, with 75% occurring only once. Rectal tissue came from one to two pinch biopsies taken at colonoscopy. Sequenced sample: gut tissue. The source is a boy younger than 18 with severe ulcerative colitis.

The gene calls are TRBV7-9 and TRBJ1-5; D is ambiguous. The V end lost 2 bases, the J end lost 6 bases, and 5 bases lay between the germline ends. The CDR3 has 12 residues. Germline values: CDR1 SEHNR, CDR2 FQNEAQ (reference sequence). This CDR3 is CASSLSSQPQHF. For the CDR3, the DNA is TGTGCCAGCAGCTTAAGTAGTCAGCCCCAGCATTTT.

A few counts support this clone. This rearrangement joins TRBV9 to TRBJ1-1; D is unclear. The CDR3 is 15 amino acids. The germline V gene encodes CDR1 SGDLS and CDR2 YYNGEE. V shed 1 base and J shed 0 bases, with 10 bases lying between them. The DNA for the CDR3 is TGTGCCAGCAGCGTATCTTCAGTGTTGAACACTGAAGCTTTCTTT. The encoded protein is CASSVSSVLNTEAFF. The complete variable domain, with remaining parts taken from reference TRBV9 and TRBJ1-1, reads DSGVTQTPKHLITATGQRVTLRCSPRSGDLSVYWYQQSLDQGLQFLIQYYNGEERAKGNILERFSAQQFPDLHSELNLSSLELGDSALYFCASSVSSVLNTEAFFGQGTRLTVV.

This clone has just a few counts. This rearrangement joins TRBV2 to TRBJ2-1; D could derive from TRBD1 or TRBD2 (5 bases each). Germline CDR1 is SNHLY and CDR2 is FYNNEI. V lost 4 bases and J lost 8, with 9 bases in between. The CDR3 spans 12 residues. CDR3 amino acids: CASSVGVHEQFF. Here the CDR3 DNA reads TGTGCCAGCAGTGTGGGGGTACATGAGCAGTTCTTC.

This clone was seen a few times. CDR3 in amino acids: CSVELESSYEQYF. DNA for the CDR3: TGCAGCGTTGAACTGGAGAGCTCCTACGAGCAGTACTTC. This chain links TRBV29-1 with TRBJ2-7; D gene uncertain. This CDR3 contains 13 residues. Germline V gives CDR1 SQVTM, CDR2 ANQGSEA. Trimming cost V 2 bases and J 0 bases, with 8 bases left between them.

This clone was seen only a few times. A read error is likely, as this CDR3 ends without the conserved phenylalanine or tryptophan. The identical CDR3 is also encoded by other nucleotide sequences in the sample. The chain employs TRBV5-1 and TRBJ1-6; D unclear. CDR3 length: 13 amino acids. The germline CDR1 and CDR2 sequences are SGHRS and YFSETQ. Between the trimmed V and J ends, which lost 0 bases and 5 bases, there was a span of 3 bases. The CDR3 DNA sequence: TGCGCCAGCAGCTTGGGGGATAATTCACCCCTCCACCTT. Amino acids: CASSLGDNSPLHL.

This chain connects TRBV9 to TRBJ2-7; the match to TRBD1 covers 8 bases. The trim removed 3 bases at V and 2 bases at J, leaving 4 bases unmatched. In germline, CDR1 is SGDLS, CDR2 YYNGEE. The CDR3 sequence is 14 residues long. The CDR3 DNA reads as TGTGCCAGCAGCGCCGACAGGGGTGCCTACGAGCAGTACTTC. Residues: CASSADRGAYEQYF.

The chain couples TRBV19 to TRBJ2-2; D is undetermined. From germline, CDR1 is LNHDA and CDR2 SQIVND (reference sequence). Trimming removed 4 bases at V and 4 bases at J, with 13 bases between. This CDR3 region has 15 residues. DNA of the CDR3: TGTGCCAGTAGTAACTTGATAGAGTCCACCGGGGAGCTGTTTTTT. Protein sequence: CASSNLIESTGELFF.

The chain employs TRBV6-1 and TRBJ2-2; 8 bases map to TRBD1. The CDR3 runs to 16 residues. The trim removed 4 bases at V and 3 bases at J, leaving 7 bases unmatched. Germline V gene sequence: CDR1 MNHNS, CDR2 SASEGT. CDR3 loop: CASSVGQGRHTGELFF. CDR3 nucleotide sequence: TGTGCCAGCAGTGTAGGACAGGGTCGACACACCGGGGAGCTGTTTTTT.

V is TRBV2 and J is TRBJ1-4, with D perhaps matching TRBD1 (5 bases). V was cut by 10 bases and J by 0 bases, with 15 bases left in between. The CDR3 length is 15 residues. In germline, CDR1 is SNHLY, CDR2 FYNNEI. DNA of the CDR3: TGTGCCAACCAGGGTTATGGGGCAACTAATGAAAAACTGTTTTTT. Translation: CANQGYGATNEKLFF.

This clone was counted only a few times. The chain joins TRBV11-1 to TRBJ1-1; D gene uncertain. This CDR3 is 11 amino acids long. V lost 6 bases and J 4 bases, leaving 6 bases between the germline ends. Germline CDR1 reads SGHAT; CDR2 reads FQDESV (reference sequence). CDR3 loop: CASRILTEAFF. CDR3 sequence (DNA): TGTGCCAGCAGGATTCTCACTGAAGCTTTCTTT.

This chain joins TRBV7-2 and TRBJ1-4; D remains ambiguous. The CDR3 spans 15 residues. Germline-derived CDR1 and CDR2 are SGHTA and FQGNSA. V was clipped by 3 bases and J by 0 bases, with 8 bases between them. In nucleotides, the CDR3 is TGTGCCAGCAGCTTTAAGAAGGCAACTAATGAAAAACTGTTTTTT. It yields the protein CASSFKKATNEKLFF.

The chain is built from TRBV5-4 and TRBJ1-4; TRBD1 aligns across 10 bases. CDR1 is SGHNT, CDR2 YYREEE, per germline (reference sequence). The junction had 0 bases not matched to a gene; V was cut back by 3 bases and J by 1 base. The CDR3 runs 15 residues. The CDR3 DNA reads TGTGCCAGCAGCTGGGACAGGGGAACTAATGAAAAACTGTTTTTT. Translated, it gives CASSWDRGTNEKLFF.

The rearrangement links TRBV15 to TRBJ2-1; the D gene is possibly TRBD2 (7 bases). Germline V gives CDR1 LNHNV, CDR2 YYDKDF (reference sequence). V lost 8 bases to trimming and J lost 0 bases, with 14 bases between them. The CDR3 contains 15 residues. CDR3 sequence: CATQKGGGSYNEQFF. The CDR3 DNA follows: TGTGCCACCCAGAAAGGGGGGGGCTCCTACAATGAGCAGTTCTTC.

The V and J genes are TRBV19 and TRBJ2-7; D possibly corresponds to TRBD1 (5 bases). CDR1 is LNHDA and CDR2 is SQIVND in the germline V gene (reference sequence). V was trimmed by 0 bases and J by 4 bases, leaving 10 bases between them. The CDR3 length is 14 residues. The CDR3 is CASSIDLQAYEQYF. The CDR3 DNA reads as TGTGCCAGTAGTATAGATTTACAGGCTTACGAGCAGTACTTC.

The gene calls are TRBV10-2 and TRBJ2-5; perhaps TRBD1 as D (6 bases). CDR3 size: 13 residues. Per germline, CDR1 WSHSY and CDR2 SAAADI. V dropped 2 bases and J dropped 5 bases, with 9 bases sitting between them. The CDR3: CASSERGKETQYF. In nucleotides, the CDR3 is TGCGCCAGCAGTGAGAGGGGGAAGGAGACCCAGTACTTC.

This clone is classed as medium-sized (0.01 to 0.1%). The V and J genes are TRBV27 and TRBJ2-3; D possibly matches TRBD1 or TRBD2 (5 bases each). V was pared by 6 bases and J by 1 base, with 14 bases between. CDR1 and CDR2 (germline): MNHEY, SMNVEV (reference sequence). This CDR3 spans 15 amino acids. CDR3 nucleotide sequence: TGTGCCAGCAGCAGCCTAGTGGGGGGCACAGATACGCAGTATTTT. This gives the protein CASSSLVGGTDTQYF.

This clone was counted a single time. The chain joins TRBV19 to TRBJ2-6, with D hard to call. Trimming took 6 bases from V and 0 from J, leaving 15 bases between them. Germline V lookup: CDR1 LNHDA, CDR2 SQIVND (reference sequence). The CDR3 spans 17 residues. CDR3 DNA sequence: TGTGCCAGTAGCGGCTTAACATCCAGCTCTGGGGCCAACGTCCTGACTTTC. Its protein is CASSGLTSSSGANVLTF.

The chain uses TRBV5-1 and TRBJ2-2; 8 positions match TRBD1. CDR3 size: 15 residues. Germline V gives CDR1 SGHRS, CDR2 YFSETQ. V lost 4 bases, J lost 1 base, and 3 bases stayed unmatched. CDR3 coding DNA: TGCGCCAGCAGCCCAGGGGGCCGGAACACCGGGGAGCTGTTTTTT. This translates into CASSPGGRNTGELFF.

The chain links TRBV5-4 to TRBJ2-7; D is uncertain. The germline gives CDR1 SGHNT, CDR2 YYREEE (reference sequence). The CDR3 is 12 amino acids. Trimming left V 3 bases short and J 6 bases short, with 10 bases between. The CDR3 nucleotides read TGTGCCAGCAGCTATGAGTCCGTCGAGCAGTACTTC. This gives the protein CASSYESVEQYF. Variable domain in full (rest from reference TRBV5-4 and TRBJ2-7): ETGVTQSPTHLIKTRGQQVTLRCSSQSGHNTVSWYQQALGQGPQFIFQYYREEENGRGNFPPRFSGLQFPNYSSELNVNALELDDSALYLCASSYESVEQYFGPGTRLTVT.

By share, this clone counts as medium-sized. The chain uses TRBV5-6 and TRBJ1-2; 9 bases align to TRBD1. The V and J ends lost 0 bases and 14 bases, in that order; junction bases with no gene match: 14. The CDR3 totals 15 residues. Germline CDR1 is SGHDT and CDR2 is YYEEEE. CDR3 DNA sequence: TGTGCCAGCAGCTTGGAGTTGGGAGAAAGGACAGGGGTTACCTTC. Its protein product is CASSLELGERTGVTF. The entire variable domain, with the rest obtained from reference TRBV5-6 and TRBJ1-2, is as follows: DAGVTQSPTHLIKTRGQQVTLRCSPKSGHDTVSWYQQALGQGPQFIFQYYEEEERQRGNFPDRFSGHQFPNYSSELNVNALLLGDSALYLCASSLELGERTGVTFGSGTRLTVV.

V is TRBV5-4 and J is TRBJ1-1; D gene uncertain. The CDR3 contains 15 residues. Between the trimmed V and J ends, which lost 3 bases and 0 bases, there was a span of 12 bases. Per germline, CDR1 SGHNT and CDR2 YYREEE (reference sequence). This CDR3 reads CASSSQAGMNTEAFF. CDR3 nucleotides: TGTGCCAGCAGCTCCCAAGCGGGGATGAACACTGAAGCTTTCTTT.

The chain couples TRBV7-7 to TRBJ2-7; tentatively, D is TRBD1 (7 bases). The V end was cut by 6 bases, the J end by 5 bases, with 17 bases between. This CDR3 has 14 amino acids. Germline V lookup: CDR1 SSHAT, CDR2 FNYEAQ (reference sequence). In DNA, the CDR3 is TGTGCCAGCAGTGCATTTACAGGGGAGGACGAGCAGTACTTC. As protein: CASSAFTGEDEQYF.

This sequence joins TRBV11-2 and TRBJ1-5; the D gene is possibly TRBD1 (5 bases). Per germline, CDR1 SGHAT and CDR2 FQNNGV. The CDR3 totals 13 residues. V lost 0 bases, J lost 10 bases, and 10 bases lay in between. The CDR3 DNA follows: TGTGCCAGCAGCTTAGAGTATGGGGACCCCCAGCATTTT. Its protein is CASSLEYGDPQHF.

The genes are TRBV7-6 and TRBJ2-3; D may be TRBD2 (5 bases). This CDR3 has 16 residues. CDR1 is SGHVS and CDR2 is FNYEAQ in the germline V gene. V was clipped by 1 base and J by 1 base, with 12 bases between them. The CDR3 DNA reads as TGTGCCAGCAGCTTAGAGGCGGGCAGCGGCACAGATACGCAGTATTTT. Residues: CASSLEAGSGTDTQYF. Complete variable domain (other parts from reference TRBV7-6 and TRBJ2-3): GAGVSQSPRYKVTKRGQDVALRCDPISGHVSLYWYRQALGQGPEFLTYFNYEAQQDKSGLPNDRFSAERPEGSISTLTIQRTEQRDSAMYRCASSLEAGSGTDTQYFGPGTRLTVL.

The CDR3: CASSLRVSRNYGYTF. The CDR3 DNA sequence: TGTGCCAGCAGCTTGCGGGTTTCCCGTAACTATGGCTACACCTTC. V gene TRBV7-3 combines with J gene TRBJ1-2; D is unresolved. The V end lost 3 bases, the J end lost 1 base, and 12 bases lay between the germline ends. CDR3 length equals 15 residues. Germline V CDR1 and CDR2: SGHTA, FQGTGA.

This clone was seen a few times. This chain connects TRBV5-1 to TRBJ1-4; D not resolved. Trimming stripped 2 bases from V and 8 bases from J, with 10 bases between. The CDR3 totals 13 residues. Germline loops: CDR1 SGHRS, CDR2 YFSETQ. DNA of the CDR3: TGCGCCAGCAGCTTACGCGGGCTAGAAAAACTGTTTTTT. This encodes CASSLRGLEKLFF.